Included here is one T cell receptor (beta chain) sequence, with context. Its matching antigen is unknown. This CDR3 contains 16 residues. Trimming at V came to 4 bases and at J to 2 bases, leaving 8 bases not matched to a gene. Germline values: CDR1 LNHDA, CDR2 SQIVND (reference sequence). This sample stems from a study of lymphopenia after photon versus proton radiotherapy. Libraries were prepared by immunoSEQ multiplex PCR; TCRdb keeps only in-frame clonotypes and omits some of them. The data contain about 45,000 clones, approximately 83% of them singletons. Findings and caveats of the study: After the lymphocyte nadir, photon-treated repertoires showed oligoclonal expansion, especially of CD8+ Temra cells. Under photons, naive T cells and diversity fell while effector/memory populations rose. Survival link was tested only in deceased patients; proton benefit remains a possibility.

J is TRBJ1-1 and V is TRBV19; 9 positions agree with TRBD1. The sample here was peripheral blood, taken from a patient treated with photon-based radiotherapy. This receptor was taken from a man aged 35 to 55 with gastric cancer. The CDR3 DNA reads TGTGCCAGTAGTAGGGGACAGGGAGTCATTAACACTGAAGCTTTCTTT. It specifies CASSRGQGVINTEAFF.